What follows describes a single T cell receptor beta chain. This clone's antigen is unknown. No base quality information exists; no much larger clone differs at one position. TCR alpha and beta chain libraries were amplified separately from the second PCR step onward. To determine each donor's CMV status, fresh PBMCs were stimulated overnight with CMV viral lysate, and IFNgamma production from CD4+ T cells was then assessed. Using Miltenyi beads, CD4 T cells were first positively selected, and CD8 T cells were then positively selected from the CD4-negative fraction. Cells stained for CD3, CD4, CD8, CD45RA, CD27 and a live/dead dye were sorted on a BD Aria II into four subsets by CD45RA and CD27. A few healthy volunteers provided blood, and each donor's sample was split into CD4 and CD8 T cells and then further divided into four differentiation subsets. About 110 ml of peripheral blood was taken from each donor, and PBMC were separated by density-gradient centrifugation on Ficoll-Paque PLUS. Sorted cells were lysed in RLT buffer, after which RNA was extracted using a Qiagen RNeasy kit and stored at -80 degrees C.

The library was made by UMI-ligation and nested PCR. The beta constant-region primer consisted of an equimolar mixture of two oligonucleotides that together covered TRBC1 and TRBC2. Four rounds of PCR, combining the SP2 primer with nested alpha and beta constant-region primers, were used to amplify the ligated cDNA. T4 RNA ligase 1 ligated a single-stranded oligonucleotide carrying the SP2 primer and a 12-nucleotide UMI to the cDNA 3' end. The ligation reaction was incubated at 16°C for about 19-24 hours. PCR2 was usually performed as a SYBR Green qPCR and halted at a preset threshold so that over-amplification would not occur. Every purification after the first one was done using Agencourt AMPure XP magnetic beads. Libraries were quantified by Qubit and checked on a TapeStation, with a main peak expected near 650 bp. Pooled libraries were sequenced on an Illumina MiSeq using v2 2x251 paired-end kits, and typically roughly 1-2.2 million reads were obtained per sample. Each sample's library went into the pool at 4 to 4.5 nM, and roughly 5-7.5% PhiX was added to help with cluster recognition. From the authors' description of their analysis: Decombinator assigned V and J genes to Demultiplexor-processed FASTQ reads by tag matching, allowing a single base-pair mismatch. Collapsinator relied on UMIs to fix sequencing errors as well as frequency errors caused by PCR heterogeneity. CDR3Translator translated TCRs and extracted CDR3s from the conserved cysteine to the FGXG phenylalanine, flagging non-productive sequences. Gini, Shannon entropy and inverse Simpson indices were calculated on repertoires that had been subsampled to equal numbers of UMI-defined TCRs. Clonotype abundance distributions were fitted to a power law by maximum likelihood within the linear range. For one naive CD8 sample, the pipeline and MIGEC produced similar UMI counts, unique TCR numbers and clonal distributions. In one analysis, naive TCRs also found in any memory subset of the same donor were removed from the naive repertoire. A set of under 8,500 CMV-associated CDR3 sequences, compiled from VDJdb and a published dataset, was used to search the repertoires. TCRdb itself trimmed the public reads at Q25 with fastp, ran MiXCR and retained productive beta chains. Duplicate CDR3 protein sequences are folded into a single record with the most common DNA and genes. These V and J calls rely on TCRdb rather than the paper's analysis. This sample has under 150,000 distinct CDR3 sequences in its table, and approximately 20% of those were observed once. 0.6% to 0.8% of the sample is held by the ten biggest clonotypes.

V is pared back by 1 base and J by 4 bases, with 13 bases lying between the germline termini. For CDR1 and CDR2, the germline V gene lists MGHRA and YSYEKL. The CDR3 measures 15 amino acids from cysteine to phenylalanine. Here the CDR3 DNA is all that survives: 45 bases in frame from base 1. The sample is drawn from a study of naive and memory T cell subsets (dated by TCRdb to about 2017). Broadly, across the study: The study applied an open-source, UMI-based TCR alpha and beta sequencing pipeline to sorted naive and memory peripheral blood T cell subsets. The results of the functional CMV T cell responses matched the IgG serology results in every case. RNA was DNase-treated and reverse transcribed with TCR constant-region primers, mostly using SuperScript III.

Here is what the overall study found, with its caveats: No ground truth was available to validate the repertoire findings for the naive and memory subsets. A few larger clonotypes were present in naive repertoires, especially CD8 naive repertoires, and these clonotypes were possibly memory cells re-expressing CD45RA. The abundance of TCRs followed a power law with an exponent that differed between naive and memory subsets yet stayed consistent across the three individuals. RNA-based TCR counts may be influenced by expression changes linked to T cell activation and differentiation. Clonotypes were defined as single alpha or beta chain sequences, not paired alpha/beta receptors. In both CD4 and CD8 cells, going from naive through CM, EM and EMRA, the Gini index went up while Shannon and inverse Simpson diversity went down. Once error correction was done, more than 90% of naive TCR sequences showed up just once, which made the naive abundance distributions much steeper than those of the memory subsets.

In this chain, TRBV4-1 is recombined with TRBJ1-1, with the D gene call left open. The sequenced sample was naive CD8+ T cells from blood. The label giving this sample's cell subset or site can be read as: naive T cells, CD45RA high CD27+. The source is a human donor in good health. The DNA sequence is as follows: TGCGCCAGCAGCCAAGTAGGAACAGTCTTCACTGAAGCTTTCTTT. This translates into CASSQVGTVFTEAFF.